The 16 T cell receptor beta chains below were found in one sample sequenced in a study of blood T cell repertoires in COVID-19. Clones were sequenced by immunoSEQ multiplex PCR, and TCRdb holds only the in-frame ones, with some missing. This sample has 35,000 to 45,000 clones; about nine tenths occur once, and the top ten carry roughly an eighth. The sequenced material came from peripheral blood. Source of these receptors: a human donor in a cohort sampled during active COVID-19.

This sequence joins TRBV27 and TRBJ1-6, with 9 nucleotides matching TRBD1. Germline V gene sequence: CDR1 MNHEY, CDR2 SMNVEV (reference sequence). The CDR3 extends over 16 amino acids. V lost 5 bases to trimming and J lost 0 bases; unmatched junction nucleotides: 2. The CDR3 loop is CASSKTGGSYNSPLHF. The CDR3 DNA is TGTGCCAGCAGTAAGACAGGGGGCTCCTATAATTCACCCCTCCACTTT.

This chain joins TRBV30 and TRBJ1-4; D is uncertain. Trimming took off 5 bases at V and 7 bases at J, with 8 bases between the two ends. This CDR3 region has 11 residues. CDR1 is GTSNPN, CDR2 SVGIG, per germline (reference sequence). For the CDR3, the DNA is TGTGCCTGGGCCCGGGGTGAAAAACTGTTTTTT. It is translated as CAWARGEKLFF. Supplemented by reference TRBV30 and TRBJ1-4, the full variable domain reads SQTIHQWPATLVQPVGSPLSLECTVEGTSNPNLYWYRQAAGRGLQLLFYSVGIGQISSEVPQNLSASRPQDRQFILSSKKLLLSDSGFYLCAWARGEKLFFGSGTQLSVL.

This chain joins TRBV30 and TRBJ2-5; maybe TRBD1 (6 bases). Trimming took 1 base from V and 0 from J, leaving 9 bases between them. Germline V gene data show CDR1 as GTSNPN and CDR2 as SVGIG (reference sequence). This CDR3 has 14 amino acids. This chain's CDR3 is CAWSEQGYQETQYF. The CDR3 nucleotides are TGTGCCTGGAGTGAGCAGGGGTACCAAGAGACCCAGTACTTC.

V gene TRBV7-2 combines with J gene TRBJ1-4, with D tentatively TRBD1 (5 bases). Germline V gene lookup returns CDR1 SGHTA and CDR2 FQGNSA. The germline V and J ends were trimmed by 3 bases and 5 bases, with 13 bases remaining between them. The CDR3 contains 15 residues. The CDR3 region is CASSFTDNPNEKLFF. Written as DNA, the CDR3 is TGTGCCAGCAGCTTTACGGACAATCCAAATGAAAAACTGTTTTTT.

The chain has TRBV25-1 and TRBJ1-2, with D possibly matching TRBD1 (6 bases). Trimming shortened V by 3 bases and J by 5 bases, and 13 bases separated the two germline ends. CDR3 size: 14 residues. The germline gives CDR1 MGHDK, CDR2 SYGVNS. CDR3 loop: CASSDRGEGYGYTF. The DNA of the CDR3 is TGTGCCAGCAGTGACAGGGGAGAAGGGTATGGCTACACCTTC.

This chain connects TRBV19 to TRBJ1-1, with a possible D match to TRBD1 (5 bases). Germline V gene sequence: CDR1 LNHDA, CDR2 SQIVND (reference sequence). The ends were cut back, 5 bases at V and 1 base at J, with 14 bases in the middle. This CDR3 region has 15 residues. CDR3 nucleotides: TGTGCCAGTAGTCCTCAGGGTGGAGAGAACACTGAAGCTTTCTTT. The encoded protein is CASSPQGGENTEAFF.

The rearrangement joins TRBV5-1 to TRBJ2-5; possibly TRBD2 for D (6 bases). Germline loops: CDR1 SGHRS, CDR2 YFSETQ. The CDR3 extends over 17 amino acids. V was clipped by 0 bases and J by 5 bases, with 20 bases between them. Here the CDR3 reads CASSLGRDFPIRETQYF. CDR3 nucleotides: TGCGCCAGCAGCTTGGGCAGGGACTTCCCAATAAGGGAGACCCAGTACTTC. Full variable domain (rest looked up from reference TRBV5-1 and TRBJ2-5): KAGVTQTPRYLIKTRGQQVTLSCSPISGHRSVSWYQQTPGQGLQFLFEYFSETQRNKGNFPGRFSGRQFSNSRSEMNVSTLELGDSALYLCASSLGRDFPIRETQYFGPGTRLLVL.

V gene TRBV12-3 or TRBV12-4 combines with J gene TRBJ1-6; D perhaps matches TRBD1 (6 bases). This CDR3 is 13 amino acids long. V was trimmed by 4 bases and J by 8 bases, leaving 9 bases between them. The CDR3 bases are TGTGCCAGCAGTTCTGGGGGCTATTCACCCCTCCACTTT. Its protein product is CASSSGGYSPLHF.

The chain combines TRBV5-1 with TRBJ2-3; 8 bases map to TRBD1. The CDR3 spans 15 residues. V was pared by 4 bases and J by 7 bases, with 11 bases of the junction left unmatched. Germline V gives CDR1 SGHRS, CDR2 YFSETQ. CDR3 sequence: CASSIPDRADYTQYF. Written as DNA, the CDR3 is TGCGCCAGCAGCATCCCGGACAGGGCGGACTATACGCAGTATTTT.

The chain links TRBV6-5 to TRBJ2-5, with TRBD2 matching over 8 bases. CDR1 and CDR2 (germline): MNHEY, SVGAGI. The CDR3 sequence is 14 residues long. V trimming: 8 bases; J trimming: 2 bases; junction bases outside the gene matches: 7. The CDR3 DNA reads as TGTGCCAGCGCCTACCGCGGGGGGCAAGAGACCCAGTACTTC. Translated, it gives CASAYRGGQETQYF.

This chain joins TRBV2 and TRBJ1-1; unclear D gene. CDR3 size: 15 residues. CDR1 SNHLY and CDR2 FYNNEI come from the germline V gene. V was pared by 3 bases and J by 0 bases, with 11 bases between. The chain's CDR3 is CASSEAPGMNTEAFF. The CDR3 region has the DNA TGTGCCAGCAGTGAGGCTCCGGGAATGAACACTGAAGCTTTCTTT.

DNA for the CDR3: TGCGCCAGCAGGAGGACTAGCGATCTGTCCTACGAGCAGTACTTC. This sequence encodes CASRRTSDLSYEQYF. The V and J genes are TRBV10-2 and TRBJ2-7, with TRBD2 matching over 9 bases. CDR1 and CDR2 from the germline V gene are WSHSY and SAAADI. The CDR3 has 15 residues. The trim removed 6 bases at V and 1 base at J, leaving 7 bases unmatched.

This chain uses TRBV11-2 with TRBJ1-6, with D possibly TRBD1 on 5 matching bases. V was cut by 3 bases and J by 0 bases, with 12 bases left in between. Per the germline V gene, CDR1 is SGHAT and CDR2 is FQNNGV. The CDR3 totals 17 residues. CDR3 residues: CASSFRHDSSYNSPLHF. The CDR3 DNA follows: TGTGCCAGCAGCTTCCGGCACGACAGCTCCTATAATTCACCCCTCCACTTT.

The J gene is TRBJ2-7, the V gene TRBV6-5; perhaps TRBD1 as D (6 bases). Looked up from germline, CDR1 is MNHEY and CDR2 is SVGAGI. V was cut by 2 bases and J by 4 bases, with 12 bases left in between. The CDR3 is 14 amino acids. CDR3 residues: CASSYTDSPYEQYF. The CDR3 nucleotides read TGTGCCAGCAGTTACACGGACAGTCCTTACGAGCAGTACTTC.

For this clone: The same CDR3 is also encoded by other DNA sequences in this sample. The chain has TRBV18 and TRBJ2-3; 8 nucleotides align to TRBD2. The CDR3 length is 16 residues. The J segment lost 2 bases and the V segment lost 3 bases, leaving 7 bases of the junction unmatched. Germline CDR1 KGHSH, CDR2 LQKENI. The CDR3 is CASSPGSSGFTDTQYF. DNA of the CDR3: TGTGCCAGCTCACCCGGGTCTAGCGGGTTCACAGATACGCAGTATTTT. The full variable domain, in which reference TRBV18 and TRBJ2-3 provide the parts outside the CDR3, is NAGVMQNPRHLVRRRGQEARLRCSPMKGHSHVYWYRQLPEEGLKFMVYLQKENIIDESGMPKERFSAEFPKEGPSILRIQQVVRGDSAAYFCASSPGSSGFTDTQYFGPGTRLTVL.

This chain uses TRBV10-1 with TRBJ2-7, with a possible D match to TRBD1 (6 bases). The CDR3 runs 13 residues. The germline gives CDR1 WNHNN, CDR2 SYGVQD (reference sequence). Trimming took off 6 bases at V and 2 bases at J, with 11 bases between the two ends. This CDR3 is CASRGSGAYEQYF. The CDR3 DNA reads TGCGCCAGCAGAGGGTCAGGGGCCTACGAGCAGTACTTC.